This TCR beta chain came from a study of T cell changes during pregnancy in multiple sclerosis. Sequencing used immunoSEQ multiplex PCR; TCRdb keeps in-frame clones, though not all of them. The sample shows 95,000 to 100,000 clones, about 90% of them seen only once. The CDR3 loop spans 15 amino acids. From germline, CDR1 is SNHLY and CDR2 FYNNEI. J lost 12 bases, V lost 2 bases, and 10 bases had no gene match. The sequence was obtained from a female donor with multiple sclerosis, enrolled in a pregnancy study. This chain connects TRBV2 to TRBJ2-1, with 10 bases identical to TRBD1. This material consisted of peripheral blood, taken in the second trimester of pregnancy. The CDR3: CASSEFPGQGSPQFF. Here the CDR3 DNA reads TGTGCCAGCAGTGAATTCCCGGGACAGGGGTCACCGCAGTTCTTC.